This T cell receptor (beta chain) was captured in a study of blood T cell repertoires in COVID-19 (dated by TCRdb to 2019 to 2021). Background on the whole study: Collaborator samples came from the United States, Italy and Spain and covered acute and convalescent phases of COVID-19. The material from the prospective study consisted of cDNA or gDNA derived from T cells, B-cell-depleted T cells, or PBMCs. Subjects who had been exposed to COVID-19, were actively infected with it, or had recovered from it provided the deeply sampled blood TCRbeta repertoires that made up the dataset. The sample metadata nearly always contained a de-identified subject ID, COVID-19 status, age in years and sex. A freely available public database, intended as a resource for researchers studying the immune response to SARS-CoV-2, is where the repertoires were released. Samples came from the ongoing ImmuneRACE study (first 160 participants) plus 1,254 subjects from 6 global collaborators. Where HLA class I and class II types were available, the types were taken from metadata supplied by the sample provider, not from assay-based typing.

The sample holds one count of this clone. Its antigen remains unidentified. Base qualities are not recorded, but no much larger clone differs from it by a single base. Study-wide findings and limitations: The quantity of clinical and demographic metadata differed by source and by participant and was supplied without curation.

Including the terminal cysteine and phenylalanine, the CDR3 comprises 19 residues. Only CDR3 DNA is held: 57 bases, read in frame from base 1. The germline V gene yields MGHRA for CDR1 and YSYEKL for CDR2. Deletion took 3 bases off V and 7 bases off J, with a span of 28 bases between the germline ends. Whole blood was collected in K2EDTA tubes by collaborating institutions according to the institutions' own protocols. Collaborator samples were shipped for TCRbeta analysis as frozen whole blood, isolated PBMCs, or DNA extracted from either sample type. The immunoSEQ Assay, a bias-controlled multiplex PCR, was used to amplify TCRbeta CDR3 regions from genomic DNA. For the original study's pipeline: The number of nucleated cells in each sample was estimated by amplification of reference gene primers within the assay. Sequence reads were collapsed and filtered to measure the absolute abundance of every unique TCRbeta CDR3 rearrangement. For each sample, productive Simpson clonality was calculated as the square root of Simpson's diversity index across productive rearrangements. Imported from immuneACCESS, the table was reduced by TCRdb to in-frame sequences with V and J called. These copies leave out some clones; in studies compared against another copy, an unresolved V gene accounts for under half, and the cause of the remainder is not known. From that table come the V and J calls and clone size; the DNA was used to work out D and trimming. A total of 150,000 or so clones appear in this sample, 60% to 85% of them only once. The ten top clones hold 4.5% to 5% of the sample.

The clonotype comes from an elderly woman with active or convalescent COVID-19. This receptor chain uses TRBV4-1 and TRBJ2-1; the D gene is perhaps TRBD2, from 7 matching bases. The sample consisted of peripheral blood. The CDR3 has the sequence CASSQVSEPAGAPGNEQFF. The nucleotide sequence is TGCGCCAGCAGCCAGGTTTCCGAACCTGCGGGGGCCCCAGGTAATGAGCAGTTCTTC.